These 24 T cell receptor beta chains came from one sample sequenced in a study of Graves' ophthalmopathy and Graves' hyperthyroidism (dated by TCRdb to between 2018 and 2020). Sequenced using an Illumina HiSeq 2000. For repertoire sequencing, TCR beta CDR3 regions were amplified from RNA transcripts. The first round was an RT-PCR using HTBI primers with the Qiagen OneStep RT-PCR kit, and this first round was followed by a second-round multiplex PCR, then size selection and purification. TCRdb itself trimmed the public reads at Q25 with fastp, ran MiXCR and retained productive beta chains. Duplicate CDR3 protein sequences are folded into a single record with the most common DNA and genes. For this sample the table gives some 350,000 distinct CDR3 sequences, of which roughly a sixth were detected only once. The ten top clones hold 2.4% of the sample. Sequenced: peripheral blood. The receptors originated from an adult woman with stable Graves' hyperthyroidism.

V and J are TRBV2 and TRBJ1-5; perhaps TRBD1 as D (5 bases). The V gene's germline CDR1 is SNHLY and CDR2 FYNNEI. CDR3 length equals 14 residues. Between the trimmed V and J ends, which lost 3 bases and 2 bases, there was a span of 8 bases. The CDR3 bases are TGTGCCAGCAGTGACAGGGCCGGCAATCAGCCCCAGCATTTT. Protein: CASSDRAGNQPQHF. Together with reference TRBV2 and TRBJ1-5, the CDR3 gives the full variable domain: EPEVTQTPSHQVTQMGQEVILRCVPISNHLYFYWYRQILGQKVEFLVSFYNNEISEKSEIFDDQFSVERPDGSNFTLKIRSTKLEDSAMYFCASSDRAGNQPQHFGDGTRLSIL.

There are many counts of this clonotype. An end of the junction does not agree with germline; a read error may underlie this. The DNA for the CDR3 is TGCGTCAGCAGCAGAGACAGGTCCTACGAGCAGTACTTC. It encodes CVSSRDRSYEQYF. This rearrangement joins TRBV4-1 to TRBJ2-7; a weak D match, TRBD1 (6 bases). This CDR3 has 13 residues. Germline CDR1 reads MGHRA; CDR2 reads YSYEKL.

This clonotype was recorded a few times. This chain joins TRBV6-1 and TRBJ1-1; no firm D call. This CDR3 contains 15 residues. Germline V gives CDR1 MNHNS, CDR2 SASEGT. The ends were cut back, 4 bases at V and 3 bases at J, with 15 bases in the middle. Here the CDR3 reads CASSGDISPDTEAFF. CDR3 DNA: TGTGCCAGCAGTGGGGATATCTCCCCCGACACTGAAGCTTTCTTT.

The chain is built from TRBV11-2 and TRBJ1-5, with D unclear. This CDR3 spans 13 amino acids. V lost 5 bases and J lost 5, with 10 bases in between. CDR1 and CDR2 (germline): SGHAT, FQNNGV. CDR3: CASSQDRHQPQHF. For the CDR3, the DNA is TGTGCCAGCAGCCAAGATAGACATCAGCCCCAGCATTTT.

This clonotype was picked up many times. The CDR3 protein is CASSLDLPGGETQYF. The CDR3 DNA is TGTGCCAGCAGCTTAGATCTACCAGGGGGAGAGACCCAGTACTTC. This sequence joins TRBV11-2 and TRBJ2-5, with 7 bases lining up with TRBD1. This CDR3 comprises 15 residues. Germline V lookup: CDR1 SGHAT, CDR2 FQNNGV. Trimming at V came to 0 bases and at J to 4 bases, leaving 5 bases not matched to a gene.

CDR3 region: CASSLGQGANLLETQYF. CDR3 sequence (DNA): TGCGCCAGCAGCCTGGGACAGGGGGCGAATCTGTTAGAGACCCAGTACTTC. The V and J genes are TRBV5-1 and TRBJ2-5, with TRBD1 identical over 12 bases. Germline V lookup: CDR1 SGHRS, CDR2 YFSETQ. V was pared by 4 bases and J by 4 bases, with 11 bases of the junction left unmatched. The CDR3 has 17 residues.

This clonotype came up many times. In DNA form, the CDR3 reads TGTGCCAGCTCGTCTCGGGCAGAATATAGCAATCAGCCCCAGCATTTT. Translation: CASSSRAEYSNQPQHF. The chain uses TRBV6-6 and TRBJ1-5; D not certain. Looked up from germline, CDR1 is MNHNY and CDR2 is SVGAGI (reference sequence). Between the trimmed V and J ends, which lost 8 bases and 0 bases, there was a span of 17 bases. The CDR3 totals 16 residues.

This clonotype occurred many times. V gene TRBV7-3 combines with J gene TRBJ2-2, with D tentatively TRBD1 or TRBD2 (5 bases each). The V end was cut by 5 bases, the J end by 5 bases, with 15 bases between. The CDR3 extends over 15 amino acids. CDR1 SGHTA and CDR2 FQGTGA come from the germline V gene. The CDR3 reads CASSPRDRVTGELFF. The CDR3 nucleotides read TGTGCCAGCAGCCCTCGGGACCGCGTGACCGGGGAGCTGTTTTTT. The variable domain in full, completed from reference TRBV7-3 and TRBJ2-2, reads GAGVSQTPSNKVTEKGKYVELRCDPISGHTALYWYRQSLGQGPEFLIYFQGTGAADDSGLPNDRFFAVRPEGSVSTLKIQRTERGDSAVYLCASSPRDRVTGELFFGEGSRLTVL.

V usage is TRBV6-1 and J usage is TRBJ2-1; D gene unclear. The CDR3 has 12 amino acids. V was shortened by 6 bases and J by 4 bases, with 7 bases between the two germline ends. The germline V gene encodes CDR1 MNHNS and CDR2 SASEGT. The CDR3 coding sequence is TGTGCCAGCAGAAACGGATACAATGAGCAGTTCTTC. Its translation is CASRNGYNEQFF.

The J gene is TRBJ1-1, the V gene TRBV6-7; D uncertain. TRBV6-7 is an open reading frame whose function is uncertain. Trimming took 5 bases from V and 1 from J, leaving 8 bases between them. This CDR3 has 13 residues. The CDR3 is CASSRIKNTEAFF. CDR3 DNA sequence: TGTGCCAGCAGTCGTATCAAGAACACTGAAGCTTTCTTT.

The V and J genes are TRBV5-6 and TRBJ2-5, with TRBD1 matching 7 bases. Trimming at V came to 0 bases and at J to 7 bases, leaving 6 bases not matched to a gene. The CDR3 loop spans 14 amino acids. Looked up from germline, CDR1 is SGHDT and CDR2 is YYEEEE. The CDR3 nucleotides read TGTGCCAGCAGCTTGGCCGCGGCAGGGGGGACCCAGTACTTC. Encoded protein: CASSLAAAGGTQYF.

This clonotype was counted a few times. The J gene is TRBJ2-6, the V gene TRBV20-1; 7 bases are shared with TRBD1. Germline values: CDR1 DFQATT, CDR2 SNEGSKA (reference sequence). J was trimmed by 4 bases and V by 0 bases; bases with no gene match: 3. The CDR3 has 15 amino acids. The CDR3 sequence is CSARDKGAGANVLTF. CDR3 bases: TGCAGTGCTAGAGATAAGGGGGCCGGGGCCAACGTCCTGACTTTC.

The table lists this clonotype with a few counts. V and J are TRBV29-1 and TRBJ1-2; 7 bases are a match to TRBD1. CDR1 SQVTM and CDR2 ANQGSEA come from the germline V gene. The CDR3 runs 14 residues. The J segment lost 2 bases and the V segment lost 7 bases, leaving 10 bases of the junction unmatched. CDR3 in DNA: TGCAGCGCAGACAGGGATTTAGGAAACTATGGCTACACCTTC. Its protein is CSADRDLGNYGYTF.

This clonotype occurred many times. V is TRBV27 and J is TRBJ2-7; D not resolved. The CDR3 runs to 13 residues. The germline CDR1 and CDR2 sequences are MNHEY and SMNVEV (reference sequence). V was pared by 5 bases and J by 4 bases, with 12 bases between. The CDR3 DNA follows: TGTGCCAGCAGTGTTATGGCAGCGTACGAGCAGTACTTC. Its protein product is CASSVMAAYEQYF.

This clonotype has at least ten counts. This chain connects TRBV7-2 to TRBJ2-7, with D unclear. CDR3 size: 15 residues. Germline CDR1 SGHTA, CDR2 FQGNSA. Trimming pared 0 bases from V and 3 bases from J, leaving 12 bases between. The CDR3: CASSLASPVRYEQYF. CDR3 nucleotide sequence: TGTGCCAGCAGCTTAGCCAGCCCCGTCCGCTACGAGCAGTACTTC.

To note about this clonotype: This clone may be a read error of a much larger clone one base away. V gene TRBV18 combines with J gene TRBJ1-2; maybe TRBD1 (5 bases). The CDR3 totals 15 residues. Germline loops: CDR1 KGHSH, CDR2 LQKENI. Trimming cost V 0 bases and J 5 bases, with 13 bases left between them. The CDR3 nucleotides are TGTGCCAGCTCACCACCAGGGGAATCTGCATATGGCTACACCTTC. It yields the protein CASSPPGESAYGYTF. Based on the CDR3 plus reference TRBV18 and TRBJ1-2, the full variable domain is NAGVMQNPRHLVRRRGQEARLRCSPMKGHSHVYWYRQLPEEGLKFMVYLQKENIIDESGMPKERFSAEFPKEGPSILRIQQVVRGDSAAYFCASSPPGESAYGYTFGSGTRLTVV.

This clonotype was seen ten or more times. The DNA of the CDR3 is TGTGCCACCAGTCAGGGGGCGAAGACTGAAGCTTTCTTT. This codes for CATSQGAKTEAFF. This chain joins TRBV24-1 and TRBJ1-1, with TRBD1 matching over 8 bases. Per germline, CDR1 KGHDR and CDR2 SFDVKD. This CDR3 contains 13 residues. V gave up 6 bases and J gave up 5 bases; unmatched junction bases: 4.

This clonotype has ten or more counts. The DNA for the CDR3 is TGTGCCAGCCGGGGGTGGGGGATGGGGGACTACGAGCAGTACTTC. Encoded protein: CASRGWGMGDYEQYF. The chain carries TRBV28 and TRBJ2-7, with D perhaps matching TRBD2 (6 bases). CDR3 length equals 15 residues. Germline V CDR1 and CDR2: MDHEN, SYDVKM. Between the trimmed V and J ends, which lost 8 bases and 3 bases, there was a span of 20 bases.

This chain uses TRBV11-2 with TRBJ1-1; D is ambiguous. The CDR3 sequence is 14 residues long. The ends were cut back, 5 bases at V and 6 bases at J, with 16 bases in the middle. Germline V lookup: CDR1 SGHAT, CDR2 FQNNGV. CDR3 bases: TGTGCCAGCAGCCCGGACCGACTCGGGGCTGAAGCTTTCTTT. Translating gives CASSPDRLGAEAFF.

V is TRBV6-1 and J is TRBJ2-7, with 8 bases matching TRBD2. The CDR3 has 13 amino acids. The V gene's germline CDR1 is MNHNS and CDR2 SASEGT. The junction had 6 bases not matched to a gene; V was cut back by 4 bases and J by 7 bases. Written as DNA, the CDR3 is TGTGCCAGCAGTGCCGGGACTAGTTGGGAGCAGTACTTC. As protein: CASSAGTSWEQYF.

Many counts were recorded for this clonotype. The V call is TRBV2, the J call TRBJ1-5; D remains ambiguous. The V end was cut by 5 bases, the J end by 4 bases, with 18 bases between. The CDR3 runs 16 residues. CDR1 SNHLY and CDR2 FYNNEI come from the germline V gene. CDR3 residues: CASSPRHMGWNQPQHF. The CDR3 region has the DNA TGTGCCAGCAGTCCCCGACACATGGGTTGGAATCAGCCCCAGCATTTT.

This clonotype was observed at least ten times. This chain joins TRBV7-2 and TRBJ1-5; the D is unclear. V was trimmed by 2 bases and J by 6 bases, leaving 8 bases between them. Germline CDR1 SGHTA, CDR2 FQGNSA. This CDR3 has 13 amino acids. CDR3 residues: CASSLWVGQPQHF. CDR3 in DNA: TGTGCCAGCAGCTTATGGGTGGGTCAGCCCCAGCATTTT.

This clonotype has at least ten counts. The gene calls are TRBV20-1 and TRBJ1-5; 7 bases agree with TRBD1. The CDR3 loop spans 13 amino acids. With 3 bases clipped from V and 6 bases from J, the junction kept 5 bases outside the gene matches. Per germline, CDR1 DFQATT and CDR2 SNEGSKA (reference sequence). The CDR3 nucleotides are TGCAGTGCTAGCCCGACAGGGACTCAGCCCCAGCATTTT. Translating it yields CSASPTGTQPQHF.

At least ten counts were recorded for this clonotype. The chain links TRBV12-3 or TRBV12-4 to TRBJ1-1; D is possibly TRBD1 (5 bases). The CDR3 is made up of 17 amino acids. V dropped 7 bases and J dropped 3 bases, with 24 bases sitting between them. The CDR3 loop reads CASNAWEEGRGDTEAFF. Written as DNA, the CDR3 is TGTGCCAGCAATGCATGGGAAGAAGGACGGGGCGACACTGAAGCTTTCTTT.